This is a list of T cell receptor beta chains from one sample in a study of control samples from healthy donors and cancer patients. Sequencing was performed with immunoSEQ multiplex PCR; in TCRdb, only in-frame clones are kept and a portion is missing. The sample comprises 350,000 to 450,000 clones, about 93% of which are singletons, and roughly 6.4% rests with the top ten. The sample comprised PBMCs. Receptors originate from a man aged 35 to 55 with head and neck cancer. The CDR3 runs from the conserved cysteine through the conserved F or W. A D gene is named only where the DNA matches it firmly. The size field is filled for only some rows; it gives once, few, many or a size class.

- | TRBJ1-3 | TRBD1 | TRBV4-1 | CASSQSDRAGNTIYF | TGCGCCAGCAGCCAGAGCGACAGGGCTGGAAACACCATATATTTT
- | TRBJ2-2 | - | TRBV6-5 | CASSYSREPGELFF | TGTGCCAGCAGTTACTCGAGGGAACCCGGGGAGCTGTTTTTT
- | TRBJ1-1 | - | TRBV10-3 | CAITIGLYTEAFF | TGTGCCATCACGATCGGGCTCTACACTGAAGCTTTCTTT
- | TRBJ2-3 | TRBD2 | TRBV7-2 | CASSLGWASGPSTDTQYF | TGTGCCAGCAGCTTAGGGTGGGCTAGCGGACCGAGCACAGATACGCAGTATTTT
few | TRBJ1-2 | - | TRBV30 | CAWTYGGVVSGYTF | TGTGCCTGGACCTACGGCGGAGTCGTAAGTGGCTACACCTTC
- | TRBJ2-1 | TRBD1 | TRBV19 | CASRTTGQGGNEQFF | TGTGCCAGTAGGACAACGGGACAGGGGGGCAATGAGCAGTTCTTC
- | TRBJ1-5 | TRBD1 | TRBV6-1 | CASSGTDRPGLFNQPQHF | TGTGCCAGCAGTGGAACGGACAGGCCGGGTCTTTTCAATCAGCCCCAGCATTTT
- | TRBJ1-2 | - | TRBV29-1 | CSGVVGYGYTF | TGCAGCGGCGTGGTGGGCTATGGCTACACCTTC
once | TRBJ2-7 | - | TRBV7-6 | CASSLVGAEQYF | TGTGCCAGCAGCTTAGTGGGTGCGGAGCAGTACTTC
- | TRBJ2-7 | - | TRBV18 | CASSPTSSINEQYF | TGTGCCAGCTCACCGACCTCCTCGATAAACGAGCAGTACTTC
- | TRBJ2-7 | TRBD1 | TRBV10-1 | CASSESDRNYEQYF | TGCGCCAGCAGTGAGTCGGACAGGAACTACGAGCAGTACTTC
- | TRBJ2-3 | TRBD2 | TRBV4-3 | CASSQAGSGGLTDTQYF | TGCGCCAGCAGCCAAGCGGGTAGCGGGGGGCTCACAGATACGCAGTATTTT
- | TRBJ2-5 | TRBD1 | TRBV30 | CAWSVPTWGQGMETQYF | TGTGCCTGGAGTGTACCGACCTGGGGACAGGGGATGGAGACCCAGTACTTC
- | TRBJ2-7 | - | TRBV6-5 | CASTQGWAYEQYF | TGTGCCAGCACCCAAGGATGGGCCTACGAGCAGTACTTC
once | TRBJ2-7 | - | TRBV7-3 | CASSFGGGAYEQYF | TGTGCCAGCAGCTTTGGTGGGGGGGCGTACGAGCAGTACTTC
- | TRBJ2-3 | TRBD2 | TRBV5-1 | CASRVREGPTDTQYF | TGCGCCAGCAGGGTGCGGGAGGGCCCTACAGATACGCAGTATTTT
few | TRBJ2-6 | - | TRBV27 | CASSRAGQRNSGANVLTF | TGTGCCAGCAGTCGGGCGGGACAGCGAAACTCTGGGGCCAACGTCCTGACTTTC
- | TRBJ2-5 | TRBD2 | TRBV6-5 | CASSYSQDWEGETQYF | TGTGCCAGCAGTTACTCACAGGATTGGGAGGGGGAGACCCAGTACTTC
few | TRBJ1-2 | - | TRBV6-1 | CASSERAGGGYTF | TGTGCCAGCAGTGAACGGGCGGGGGGTGGCTACACCTTC
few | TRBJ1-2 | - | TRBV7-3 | CASSLRQGNYGYTF | TGTGCCAGCAGCTTAAGGCAGGGGAACTATGGCTACACCTTC
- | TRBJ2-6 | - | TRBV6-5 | CASRTSSGANVLTF | TGTGCCAGCCGGACGAGCTCTGGGGCCAACGTCCTGACTTTC
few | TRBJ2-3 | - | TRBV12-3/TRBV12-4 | CASSLLPDTQYF | TGTGCCAGCAGTTTATTACCAGATACGCAGTATTTT
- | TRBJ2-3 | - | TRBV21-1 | CASSKGVVAWGTDTQYF | -
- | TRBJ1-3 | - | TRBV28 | CASSLNRAGNTIYF | TGTGCCAGCAGTTTAAACAGGGCTGGAAACACCATATATTTT
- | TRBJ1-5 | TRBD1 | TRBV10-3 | CAISRDRASNQPQHF | TGTGCCATCAGTCGGGACAGGGCGAGCAATCAGCCCCAGCATTTT
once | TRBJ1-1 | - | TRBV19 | CASSIDSRGAGTEAFF | TGTGCCAGTAGTATAGATTCACGGGGCGCGGGGACTGAAGCTTTCTTT
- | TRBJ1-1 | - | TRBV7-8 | CASTRVRTNTEAFF | TGTGCCAGCACCCGCGTCAGGACGAACACTGAAGCTTTCTTT
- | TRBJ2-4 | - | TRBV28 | CASSPGDGGRNIQYF | TGTGCCAGCAGCCCGGGCGACGGCGGCAGAAACATTCAGTACTTC
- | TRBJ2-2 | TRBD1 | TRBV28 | CASSHHTRDREWNTGELFF | TGTGCCAGCAGCCATCATACCCGGGACAGGGAGTGGAACACCGGGGAGCTGTTTTTT
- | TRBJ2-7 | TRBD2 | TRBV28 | CASSIGASGRYEQYF | TGTGCCAGCAGTATTGGGGCTAGCGGACGCTACGAGCAGTACTTC
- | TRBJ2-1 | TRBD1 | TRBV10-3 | CAITGQGKNEQFF | TGTGCCATCACGGGACAGGGGAAAAATGAGCAGTTCTTC
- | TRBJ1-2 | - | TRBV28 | CASSYFGTQRSYGYTF | TGTGCCAGCAGTTATTTTGGGACACAAAGATCCTATGGCTACACCTTC
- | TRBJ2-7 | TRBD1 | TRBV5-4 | CASSPRAGGDEQYF | TGTGCCAGCAGCCCGCGCGCAGGGGGCGACGAGCAGTACTTC
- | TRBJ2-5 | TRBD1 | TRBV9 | CASSQQGARETQYF | TGTGCCAGCAGCCAACAGGGGGCCAGGGAGACCCAGTACTTC
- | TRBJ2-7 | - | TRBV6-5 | CASSYRGGSYEQYF | TGTGCCAGCAGTTACAGGGGGGGTTCCTACGAGCAGTACTTC
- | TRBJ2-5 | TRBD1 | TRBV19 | CASSRPRDRETQYF | TGTGCCAGTAGTAGGCCCCGGGACAGAGAGACCCAGTACTTC
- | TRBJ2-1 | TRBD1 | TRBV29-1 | CSAGPETGGVGNEQFF | TGCAGCGCGGGACCCGAGACAGGGGGCGTTGGCAATGAGCAGTTCTTC
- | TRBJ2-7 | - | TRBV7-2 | CASSQPVNRGGVEQYF | TGTGCCAGCAGCCAGCCAGTCAACAGGGGAGGAGTCGAGCAGTACTTC
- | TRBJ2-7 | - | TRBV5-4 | CASSPGGRGIEQYF | TGTGCCAGCAGTCCCGGGGGGAGGGGGATCGAGCAGTACTTC
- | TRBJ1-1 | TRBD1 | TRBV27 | CASSLRQGDEAFF | TGTGCCAGCAGTTTACGACAGGGGGATGAAGCTTTCTTT
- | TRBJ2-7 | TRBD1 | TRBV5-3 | CARSWGQGHYEQYF | TGTGCCAGAAGCTGGGGACAGGGGCACTACGAGCAGTACTTC
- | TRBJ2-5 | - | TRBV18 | CASSPSGETQYF | TGTGCCAGCTCACCTTCCGGAGAGACCCAGTACTTC
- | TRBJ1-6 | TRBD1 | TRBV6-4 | CASRGQGGSYNSPLHF | TGTGCCAGCAGGGGACAGGGAGGGTCCTATAATTCACCCCTCCACTTT
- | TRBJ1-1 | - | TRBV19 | CASRPGGTEAFF | TGTGCCAGTAGACCGGGCGGCACTGAAGCTTTCTTT
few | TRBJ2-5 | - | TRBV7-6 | CASSSLPREQETQYF | TGTGCCAGCAGCTCCCTCCCCAGGGAACAAGAGACCCAGTACTTC
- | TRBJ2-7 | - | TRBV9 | CASSQGLGDTSYEQYF | TGTGCCAGCAGCCAAGGCCTAGGGGACACCTCCTACGAGCAGTACTTC
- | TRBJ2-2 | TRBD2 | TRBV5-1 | CASSLAGVPTGELFF | TGCGCCAGCAGCTTAGCGGGAGTCCCCACCGGGGAGCTGTTTTTT
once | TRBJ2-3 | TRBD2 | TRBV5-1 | CASSLAGTSGFTVTDTQYF | TGCGCCAGCAGCTTGGCCGGGACTAGCGGTTTCACAGTCACAGATACGCAGTATTTT
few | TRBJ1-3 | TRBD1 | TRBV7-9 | CASSETGAGNTIYF | TGTGCCAGCAGCGAGACAGGGGCTGGAAACACCATATATTTT
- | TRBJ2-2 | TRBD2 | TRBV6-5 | CASSSSGNTGELFF | TGTGCCAGCAGCTCTAGCGGAAACACCGGGGAGCTGTTTTTT
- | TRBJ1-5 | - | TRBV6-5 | CASGGGGGQPQHF | TGTGCCAGCGGAGGAGGTGGAGGTCAGCCCCAGCATTTT
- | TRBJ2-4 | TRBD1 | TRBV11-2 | CASSLERDRGGYIQYF | TGTGCCAGCAGCTTAGAACGAGACAGGGGCGGCTACATTCAGTACTTC
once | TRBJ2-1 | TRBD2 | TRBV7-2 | CASRSGGAIVNEQFF | TGTGCCAGCCGTAGCGGGGGGGCCATCGTCAATGAGCAGTTCTTC
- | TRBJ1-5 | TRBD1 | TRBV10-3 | CAISDSDRGGNQPQHF | TGTGCCATCAGTGATTCGGACAGGGGTGGCAATCAGCCCCAGCATTTT
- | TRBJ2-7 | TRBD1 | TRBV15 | CATSRPTGQVNEQYF | TGTGCCACCAGCAGACCTACAGGACAGGTCAACGAGCAGTACTTC
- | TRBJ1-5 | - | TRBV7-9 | CASSLSFGVGSNQPQHF | TGTGCCAGCAGCTTAAGTTTTGGGGTAGGGAGCAATCAGCCCCAGCATTTT
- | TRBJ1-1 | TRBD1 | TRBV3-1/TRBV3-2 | CASSHGTGGRGSTEAFF | TGTGCCAGCAGCCACGGGACAGGGGGACGGGGGAGCACTGAAGCTTTCTTT